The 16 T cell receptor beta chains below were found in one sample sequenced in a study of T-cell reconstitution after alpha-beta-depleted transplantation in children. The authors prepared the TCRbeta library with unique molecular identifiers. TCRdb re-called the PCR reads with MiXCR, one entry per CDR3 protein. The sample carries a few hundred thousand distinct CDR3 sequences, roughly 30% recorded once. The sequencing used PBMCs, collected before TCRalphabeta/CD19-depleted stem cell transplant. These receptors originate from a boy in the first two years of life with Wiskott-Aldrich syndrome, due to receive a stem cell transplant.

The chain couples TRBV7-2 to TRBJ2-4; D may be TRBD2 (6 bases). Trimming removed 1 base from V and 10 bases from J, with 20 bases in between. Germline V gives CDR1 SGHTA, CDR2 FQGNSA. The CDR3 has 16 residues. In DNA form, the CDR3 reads TGTGCCAGCAGCTTAGTGGGTCTGAGTCCAGGAGGGATTCAGTACTTC. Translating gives CASSLVGLSPGGIQYF.

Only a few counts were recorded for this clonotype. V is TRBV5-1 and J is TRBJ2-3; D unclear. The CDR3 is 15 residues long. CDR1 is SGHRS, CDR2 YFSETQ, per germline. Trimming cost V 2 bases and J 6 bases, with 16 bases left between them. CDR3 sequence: CASSFPRGSQDTQYF. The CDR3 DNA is TGCGCCAGCAGCTTCCCCCGTGGATCACAGGATACGCAGTATTTT.

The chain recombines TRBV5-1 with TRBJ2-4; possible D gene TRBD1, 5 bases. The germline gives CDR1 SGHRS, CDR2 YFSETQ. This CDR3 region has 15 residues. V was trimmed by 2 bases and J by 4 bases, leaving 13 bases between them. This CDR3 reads CASSFSLRDKNIQYF. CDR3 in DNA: TGCGCCAGCAGCTTCTCGCTCAGGGATAAAAACATTCAGTACTTC.

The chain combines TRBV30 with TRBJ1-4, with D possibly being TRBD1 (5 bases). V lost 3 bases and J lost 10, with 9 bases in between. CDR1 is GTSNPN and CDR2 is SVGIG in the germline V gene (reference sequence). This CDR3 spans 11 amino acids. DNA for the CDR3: TGTGCCTGGAGCGGGACGGGAAAACTGTTTTTT. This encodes CAWSGTGKLFF.

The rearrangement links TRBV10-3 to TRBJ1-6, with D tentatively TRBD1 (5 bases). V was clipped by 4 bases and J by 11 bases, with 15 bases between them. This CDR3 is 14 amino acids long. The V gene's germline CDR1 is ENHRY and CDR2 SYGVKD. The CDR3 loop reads CAISGGGKDAPLHF. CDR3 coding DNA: TGTGCCATCAGTGGTGGGGGGAAAGATGCACCCCTCCACTTT.

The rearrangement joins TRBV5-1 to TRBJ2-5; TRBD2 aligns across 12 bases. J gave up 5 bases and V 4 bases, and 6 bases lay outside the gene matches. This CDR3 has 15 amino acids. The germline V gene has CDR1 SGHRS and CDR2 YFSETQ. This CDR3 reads CASSTTSGSGETQYF. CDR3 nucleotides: TGCGCCAGCAGCACGACTAGCGGGAGCGGGGAGACCCAGTACTTC.

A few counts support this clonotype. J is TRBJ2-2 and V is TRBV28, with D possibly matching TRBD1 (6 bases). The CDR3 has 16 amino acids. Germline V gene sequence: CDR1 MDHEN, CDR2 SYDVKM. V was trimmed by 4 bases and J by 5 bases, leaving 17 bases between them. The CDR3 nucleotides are TGTGCCAGCAGTTCAAGCTTCAGGGGAACGACCGGGGAGCTGTTTTTT. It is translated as CASSSSFRGTTGELFF.

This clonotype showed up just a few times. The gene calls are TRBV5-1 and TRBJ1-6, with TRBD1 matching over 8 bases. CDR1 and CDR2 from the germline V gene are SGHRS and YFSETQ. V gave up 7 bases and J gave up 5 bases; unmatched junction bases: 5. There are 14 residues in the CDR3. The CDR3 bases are TGCGCCAGCTCCCAGACAGGGGATAATTCACCCCTCCACTTT. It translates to CASSQTGDNSPLHF.

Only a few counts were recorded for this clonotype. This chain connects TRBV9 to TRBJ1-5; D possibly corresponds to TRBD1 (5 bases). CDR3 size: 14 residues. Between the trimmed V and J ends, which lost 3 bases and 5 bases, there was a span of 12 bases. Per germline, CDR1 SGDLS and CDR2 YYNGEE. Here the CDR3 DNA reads TGTGCCAGCAGCGGCCGGGACGCAGATCAGCCCCAGCATTTT. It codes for CASSGRDADQPQHF.

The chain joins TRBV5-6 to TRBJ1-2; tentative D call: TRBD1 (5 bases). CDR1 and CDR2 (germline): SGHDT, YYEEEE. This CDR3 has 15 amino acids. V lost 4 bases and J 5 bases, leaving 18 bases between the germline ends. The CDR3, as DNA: TGTGCCAGCAGCAAGCCAGGGAACTCGGTATATGGCTACACCTTC. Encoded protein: CASSKPGNSVYGYTF.

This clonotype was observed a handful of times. This CDR3 is CASSPETGTVSSSQFF. For the CDR3, the DNA is TGCGCCAGCAGCCCGGAGACCGGGACAGTCTCGTCCTCGCAGTTCTTC. The gene calls are TRBV5-1 and TRBJ2-1, with TRBD1 matching over 7 bases. V lost 4 bases to trimming and J lost 12 bases; unmatched junction nucleotides: 19. This CDR3 is 16 amino acids long. Germline lookup yields CDR1 SGHRS and CDR2 YFSETQ.

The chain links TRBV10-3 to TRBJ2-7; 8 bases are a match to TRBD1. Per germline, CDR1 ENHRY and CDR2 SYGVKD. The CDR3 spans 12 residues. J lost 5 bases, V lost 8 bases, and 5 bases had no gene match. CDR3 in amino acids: CAIVTGAHEQYF. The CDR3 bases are TGTGCCATCGTGACAGGGGCCCACGAGCAGTACTTC.

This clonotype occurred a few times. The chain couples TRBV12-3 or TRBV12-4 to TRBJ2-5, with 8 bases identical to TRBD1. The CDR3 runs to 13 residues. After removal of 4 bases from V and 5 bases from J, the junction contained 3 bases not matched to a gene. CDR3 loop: CASSWTGYETQYF. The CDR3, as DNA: TGTGCCAGCAGTTGGACAGGGTATGAGACCCAGTACTTC.

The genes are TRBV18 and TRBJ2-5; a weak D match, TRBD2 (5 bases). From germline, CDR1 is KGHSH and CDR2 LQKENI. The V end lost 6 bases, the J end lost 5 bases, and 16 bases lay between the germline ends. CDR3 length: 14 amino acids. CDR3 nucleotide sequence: TGTGCCAGCTCCCCCGAAGGAGGAAGGGAGACCCAGTACTTC. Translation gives CASSPEGGRETQYF.

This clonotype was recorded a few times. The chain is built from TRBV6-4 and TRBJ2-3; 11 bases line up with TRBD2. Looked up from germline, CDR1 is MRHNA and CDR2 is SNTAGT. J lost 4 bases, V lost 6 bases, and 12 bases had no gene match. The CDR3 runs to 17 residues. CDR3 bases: TGTGCCAGCAGAAGGACCCATAGCGGGAGGGCGGCAGATACGCAGTATTTT. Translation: CASRRTHSGRAADTQYF.

CDR3 protein: CSVGGRDSYEQYF. In nucleotides, the CDR3 is TGCAGCGTTGGTGGCAGAGACTCCTACGAGCAGTACTTC. This chain connects TRBV29-1 to TRBJ2-7; D unresolved. Germline assignment: CDR1 SQVTM and CDR2 ANQGSEA. Trimming pared 4 bases from V and 0 bases from J, leaving 10 bases between. This CDR3 region has 13 residues.